This T cell receptor (beta chain) stems from a study of T cell responses to AZD1222 COVID-19 vaccine. Study-level points and caveats: Possibly, clonal diversity was underestimated; donors were largely white British and included more females.

As for this clone: Its antigen is as yet unknown.

The V end lost 3 bases, the J end lost 7 bases, and 7 bases lay between the germline ends. This CDR3 spans 12 amino acids. Germline CDR1 reads SGHDN; CDR2 reads FVKESK. Some clones are missing from TCRdb's copy, which holds only in-frame ones; the method was immunoSEQ multiplex PCR. The sample lists under 150,000 clones; roughly 90% were seen once. This specimen consisted of peripheral blood, obtained on day 0 of AZD1222 vaccination. The receptor was derived from an adult in good health. The gene calls are TRBV14 and TRBJ2-1; D is uncertain. The CDR3 nucleotides read TGTGCCAGCAGCCATGACGGGAATGAGCAGTTCTTC. It specifies CASSHDGNEQFF.